Listed here are 7 T cell receptor beta chains from one sample, sequenced in a study of T cells after yellow fever vaccination. TCRdb processed the 5' RACE reads anew with MiXCR; each CDR3 protein has one entry. The sample lists a few hundred thousand distinct CDR3 sequences; about 17% were seen once. Specimen: PBMCs, collected 4 to 6 days after the first yellow fever vaccination. These receptors were obtained from a young man who received the YFV17D yellow fever vaccine.

This clonotype was counted at least ten times. The chain joins TRBV12-3 or TRBV12-4 to TRBJ1-5, with D unresolved. The V gene lost 3 bases and the J gene lost 6 bases, with 18 bases spanning the gap. The CDR3 extends over 16 amino acids. The CDR3 bases are TGTGCCAGCAGTTTTAACCCAGCAGAACCCAGTCAGCCCCAGCATTTT. It is translated as CASSFNPAEPSQPQHF.

V and J are TRBV12-3 or TRBV12-4 and TRBJ2-1; 9 nucleotides match TRBD1. The CDR3 totals 15 residues. V was clipped by 6 bases and J by 5 bases; unmatched bases: 8. CDR3 sequence: CASSTGTGWDNEQFF. The CDR3 DNA reads TGTGCCAGCAGCACCGGGACAGGGTGGGACAATGAGCAGTTCTTC.

The gene calls are TRBV3-1 and TRBJ2-1; D ambiguous. The V gene lost 0 bases and the J gene lost 5 bases, with 11 bases spanning the gap. The CDR3 has 15 residues. The V gene's germline CDR1 is LGHDT and CDR2 YNNKEL (reference sequence). The CDR3 protein is CASSQDLGRDNEQFF. In DNA form, the CDR3 reads TGTGCCAGCAGCCAAGATCTCGGACGCGACAATGAGCAGTTCTTC.

This sequence joins TRBV7-2 and TRBJ2-1; D remains unclear. The CDR3 extends over 15 amino acids. Germline assignment: CDR1 SGHTA and CDR2 FQGNSA. V was cut by 3 bases and J by 0 bases, with 9 bases left in between. CDR3 residues: CASSFYLSSYNEQFF. CDR3 sequence (DNA): TGTGCCAGCAGCTTCTACCTGAGCTCCTACAATGAGCAGTTCTTC.

This clonotype was detected a few times. V gene TRBV3-1 combines with J gene TRBJ1-5; D ambiguous. CDR3 length equals 12 residues. Germline-derived CDR1 and CDR2 are LGHDT and YNNKEL (reference sequence). The V and J ends lost 4 bases and 9 bases respectively, with 10 bases between them. CDR3 DNA: TGTGCCAGCAGCCCGCGGTCTGGGCCCCAGCATTTT. Translating it yields CASSPRSGPQHF.

This chain joins TRBV20-1 and TRBJ1-1; a possible D gene is TRBD1 (6 bases). The CDR3 totals 12 residues. Germline CDR1 is DFQATT and CDR2 is SNEGSKA (reference sequence). Trimming stripped 7 bases from V and 1 base from J, with 10 bases between. The CDR3 region is CSGTTGNTEAFF. Here the CDR3 DNA reads TGCAGTGGCACGACAGGGAACACTGAAGCTTTCTTT.

There are a few counts of this clonotype. The V gene is TRBV7-2, the J gene TRBJ2-5; tentative D call: TRBD1 (6 bases). The length of the CDR3 is 11 residues. Germline lookup yields CDR1 SGHTA and CDR2 FQGNSA. The CDR3 spells CALLQGETQYF. CDR3 sequence (DNA): TGTGCTCTGCTACAGGGAGAGACCCAGTACTTC.